This note documents a single TCR beta chain sequence. The target antigen is unknown. CD4+ cells underwent separation, giving CD45RA+ naive and CD45RA-negative memory subsets. CDR3 length: 17 amino acids. The sample originates from a study of shared clonotypes between healthy human individuals. Study as a whole: A couple of women and a few men aged 18 to 49 made up the donors. General observations from the study: Shared across several donors were 4% to 5% of the naive CD4 clonotypes. The study found lower generation probabilities in non-shared clonotypes than in those shared by all four donors.

This table comes from immunoSEQ multiplex PCR, and its TCRdb copy is limited to in-frame clones, with some not included. The sample has 2 million to 2.5 million clones, approximately 95% seen once. The rearrangement joins TRBV21-1 to TRBJ2-7; the table's D gene call, TRBD1, was not cross checked with the DNA. TRBV21-1 is labeled a pseudogene. Material for sequencing was naive CD4+ T cells from PBMCs. Subset described: CD45RA+ positively selected. This TCR derives from a man aged 18-30 years in good health. Some clones in this sample may be carry-over from other donors' samples. This CDR3 is CASSKGRWTGDPYEQYF. CDR3 bases: TGTGCCAGCAGCAAAGGTCGGTGGACAGGGGACCCCTACGAGCAGTACTTC.